This T cell receptor beta chain was sequenced in a study of shared clonotypes between healthy human individuals. Study-level findings and limits: Collection of samples was limited to blood; tissue repertoires likely differ.

TCRdb keeps only in-frame clones here, not all; method: immunoSEQ multiplex PCR. The data contain around 510,000 clones, about 96% of them singletons. The sample holds one count of this clone. Antigen: not known. The donors, healthy adults who were HIV-negative, had experienced no recent acute infections or vaccinations. Investigators divided CD4+ cells into CD45RA+ naive and CD45RA-negative memory subsets. The CDR3 spans 16 residues. V lost 2 bases to trimming and J lost 2 bases, with 15 bases between them. Germline CDR1 reads ENHRY; CDR2 reads SYGVKD. The sequenced sample was naive CD4+ T cells sorted from blood. Specified subset: CD45RA+ positively selected. The TCR originated in a woman aged 25-40 years in good health. V and J are TRBV10-3 and TRBJ1-2; D unclear. CDR3 coding DNA: TGTGCCATCAGTGAGGAGGTCTGGGCGATAAACTATGGCTACACCTTC. It specifies CAISEEVWAINYGYTF.